A single sample gave rise to the 15 T cell receptor beta chains below, sequenced in a study of T cell responses to AZD1222 COVID-19 vaccine (dated by TCRdb to the early 2020s). To prepare the library, the immunoSEQ multiplex PCR assay was applied. The clones in this table, taken by TCRdb from immuneACCESS, are in-frame only. Not every clone is retained; where verified, under half of the shortfall comes from an unresolved V gene, and the cause of the rest is unknown. The sample table lists approximately 130,000 clones, more than 90% of them with a count of one. The ten largest make up about 1.1% of the sample. The sample's time point label, decoded: about 28 days (+/-7) after the second vaccine dose. The sequencing here drew on peripheral blood, taken 28 days after the second AZD1222 dose. The source is an adult who received the AZD1222 COVID-19 vaccine.

The chain combines TRBV4-1 with TRBJ1-6, with 7 bases aligning to TRBD1. Germline V gives CDR1 MGHRA, CDR2 YSYEKL. The CDR3 runs 15 residues. V gave up 5 bases and J gave up 6 bases; unmatched junction bases: 7. The CDR3 DNA reads as TGCGCCAGCAGCGTTCCGGGACAGATTAATTCACCCCTCCACTTT. This sequence encodes CASSVPGQINSPLHF.

The rearrangement links TRBV15 to TRBJ1-5; no reliable D call. The CDR3 covers 16 residues. In germline, CDR1 is LNHNV, CDR2 YYDKDF (reference sequence). V gave up 3 bases and J gave up 0 bases, with 12 bases separating them. CDR3 DNA sequence: TGTGCCACCAGCAGGTGGTCGGCCAATAGCAATCAGCCCCAGCATTTT. The encoded protein is CATSRWSANSNQPQHF. Looking up the rest from reference TRBV15 and TRBJ1-5 gives the full variable domain: DAMVIQNPRYQVTQFGKPVTLSCSQTLNHNVMYWYQQKSSQAPKLLFHYYDKDFNNEADTPDNFQSRRPNTSFCFLDIRSPGLGDTAMYLCATSRWSANSNQPQHFGDGTRLSIL.

This chain links TRBV7-9 with TRBJ2-7, with D perhaps TRBD1 (6 bases). The CDR3 is 14 amino acids. V lost 6 bases to trimming and J lost 5 bases, with 17 bases between them. CDR1 SEHNR and CDR2 FQNEAQ come from the germline V gene (reference sequence). As DNA, the CDR3 is TGTGCCAGCAGGGCAACCACAGGGCGGGACGAGCAGTACTTC. Translated: CASRATTGRDEQYF. The entire variable domain, with the rest obtained from reference TRBV7-9 and TRBJ2-7, is as follows: DTGVSQNPRHKITKRGQNVTFRCDPISEHNRLYWYRQTLGQGPEFLTYFQNEAQLEKSRLLSDRFSAERPKGSFSTLEIQRTEQGDSAMYLCASRATTGRDEQYFGPGTRLTVT.

The V gene is TRBV27, the J gene TRBJ2-1; tentatively, D is TRBD1 (5 bases). The CDR3 extends over 13 amino acids. The V and J ends lost 6 bases and 7 bases respectively, with 13 bases between them. Germline CDR1 and CDR2: MNHEY and SMNVEV (reference sequence). The CDR3 nucleotides read TGTGCCAGCAGCCGCAACCAGGGAAATGAGCAGTTCTTC. Its translation: CASSRNQGNEQFF.

The V and J genes are TRBV3-1 (or the pseudogene TRBV3-2) and TRBJ1-1, with D possibly TRBD1 on 5 matching bases. V gave up 0 bases and J gave up 4 bases, with 9 bases separating them. There are 14 residues in the CDR3. The germline gives CDR1 LGHDT, CDR2 YNNKEL (reference sequence). The CDR3 DNA is TGTGCCAGCAGCCAAGAAACCGGGGGCACTGAAGCTTTCTTT. This codes for CASSQETGGTEAFF.

This sequence joins TRBV4-3 and TRBJ2-1; D gene uncertain. V was shortened by 0 bases and J by 2 bases, with 11 bases between the two germline ends. Germline V gives CDR1 LGHNA, CDR2 YSLEER. The CDR3 is 16 residues long. The CDR3 spells CASSQDAVPPYNEQFF. The CDR3 nucleotides read TGCGCCAGCAGCCAAGATGCCGTACCGCCCTACAATGAGCAGTTCTTC.

The V gene is TRBV5-8, the J gene TRBJ2-3; D gene ambiguous. The germline V gene encodes CDR1 SGHTS and CDR2 YDEGEE. Trimming removed 3 bases from V and 1 base from J, with 9 bases in between. This CDR3 is built from 14 residues. The CDR3: CASSSLRGTDTQYF. The CDR3, as DNA: TGTGCCAGCAGCTCCCTAAGGGGCACAGATACGCAGTATTTT.

The rearrangement links TRBV11-2 to TRBJ1-1, with 8 bases matching TRBD1. The CDR3 is made up of 16 amino acids. Germline values: CDR1 SGHAT, CDR2 FQNNGV. The V and J ends lost 6 bases and 0 bases, in that order; junction bases with no gene match: 9. The CDR3 protein is CASRLSPGGLNTEAFF. The CDR3 DNA reads TGTGCCAGCAGACTATCCCCAGGGGGCCTGAACACTGAAGCTTTCTTT.

This chain links TRBV18 with TRBJ1-6; D gene unclear. Trimming left V 1 base short and J 8 bases short, with 6 bases between. Germline V lookup: CDR1 KGHSH, CDR2 LQKENI. This CDR3 is built from 13 residues. CDR3 sequence (DNA): TGTGCCAGCTCACCACGGTGGGATTCACCCCTCCACTTT. As protein: CASSPRWDSPLHF.

This chain connects TRBV2 to TRBJ1-2; 9 bases match TRBD1. This CDR3 has 14 amino acids. V lost 2 bases and J lost 6; bases outside the gene matches: 4. In germline, CDR1 is SNHLY, CDR2 FYNNEI. The chain's CDR3 is CASSETGQGDGYTF. CDR3 coding DNA: TGTGCCAGCAGTGAAACGGGACAGGGAGATGGCTACACCTTC.

The chain couples TRBV7-9 to TRBJ2-7; 9 positions match TRBD2. From germline, CDR1 is SEHNR and CDR2 FQNEAQ (reference sequence). This CDR3 has 15 residues. Losses at the gene ends were 5 bases for V and 1 base for J; bases not matched to a gene: 6. CDR3 bases: TGTGCCAGCAGCCATATTAGCGGGAGATCCTACGAGCAGTACTTC. It translates to CASSHISGRSYEQYF.

This chain uses TRBV7-9 with TRBJ2-2, with D perhaps matching TRBD1 or TRBD2 (7 bases each). V lost 5 bases and J lost 2, with 21 bases in between. This CDR3 has 18 residues. Germline assignment: CDR1 SEHNR and CDR2 FQNEAQ (reference sequence). This CDR3 reads CASSPPITGDYNTGELFF. The CDR3 DNA is TGTGCCAGCAGCCCCCCCATTACAGGGGACTATAACACCGGGGAGCTGTTTTTT.

This chain uses TRBV14 with TRBJ2-7; D might be TRBD2 (6 bases). Per germline, CDR1 SGHDN and CDR2 FVKESK. Trimming pared 5 bases from V and 6 bases from J, leaving 20 bases between. The CDR3 spans 15 residues. The CDR3 region has the DNA TGTGCCAGCAGCAAGAGAGGCGGGACCAGACTCGAGCAGTACTTC. Translation: CASSKRGGTRLEQYF.

The chain links TRBV9 to TRBJ2-1, with 7 bases lining up with TRBD2. The germline V gene encodes CDR1 SGDLS and CDR2 YYNGEE. The CDR3 totals 15 residues. J gave up 1 base and V 0 bases, and 1 base lay outside the gene matches. The DNA for the CDR3 is TGTGCCAGCAGCGTAGGCGGGGGATCCTACAATGAGCAGTTCTTC. Its protein product is CASSVGGGSYNEQFF.

The gene calls are TRBV6-5 and TRBJ1-5; TRBD1 might be the D (5 bases). The CDR3 runs 15 residues. V lost 6 bases, J lost 2 bases, and 14 bases lay in between. Germline V lookup: CDR1 MNHEY, CDR2 SVGAGI. The CDR3 DNA reads TGTGCCAGCAGACGGACACGGGACCGCAATCAGCCCCAGCATTTT. It codes for CASRRTRDRNQPQHF.